A selection of T cell receptor beta chains follows, all from one sample in a study of regulatory T cells in long-lasting Graves disease. TCRdb fed the multiplex PCR reads into MiXCR, producing one record per CDR3 protein. The sample has 350,000 to 450,000 distinct CDR3 sequences, 20% to 25% seen once. The sample here was peripheral blood mononuclear cells (PBMCs), taken when the disease was refractory, from a patient treated with antithyroid drugs. These receptors were obtained from a female donor with Graves disease. CDR3s include the opening cysteine and the closing phenylalanine or tryptophan. Each record gives: V gene, CDR3 length, J gene, D gene, clone size, CDR3 DNA, CDR3 protein. D genes are given only for firm matches. Clone size is given for some rows only: seen once, a few or many times, or a class if the clone is expanded.

TRBV12-3/TRBV12-4	14	TRBJ2-7	.	few	TGTGCCAGCAGTCTCCAGGGGGGATACGGCGAGCAGTACTTC	CASSLQGGYGEQYF
TRBV20-1	16	TRBJ1-1	.	.	TGCAGTGCGAGACCCAATCAGGCAGGAGTGAACACTGAAGCTTTCTTT	CSARPNQAGVNTEAFF
TRBV3-1	13	TRBJ2-7	TRBD1	many	TGTGCCAGCAGCCGGGACAGGGTCTACGAGCAGTACTTC	CASSRDRVYEQYF
TRBV11-2	16	TRBJ2-7	.	many	TGTGCCAGCACCTTGACCCTTCAAGACTCCTACCACGAGCAGTACTTC	CASTLTLQDSYHEQYF
TRBV7-3	16	TRBJ2-4	.	.	TGTGCCAGCAGCCCAAAGCTCGACGTGGCCAAAAACATTCAGTACTTC	CASSPKLDVAKNIQYF
TRBV5-4	15	TRBJ2-2	.	.	TGTGCCAGCAGCCCCGAGCGGGTTAGCACCGGGGAGCTGTTTTTT	CASSPERVSTGELFF
TRBV6-2/TRBV6-3	13	TRBJ2-7	.	.	TGTGCCAGCAGTGAACCCTCCTACTACGAGCAGTACTTC	CASSEPSYYEQYF
TRBV2	14	TRBJ1-6	.	many	TGTGCCAGCCGCTGGATGCGGGATAATTCACCCCTCCACTTT	CASRWMRDNSPLHF
TRBV29-1	13	TRBJ2-5	.	.	TGCAGCGTTGCCTGGGCTAGCGAGGAGACCCAGTACTTC	CSVAWASEETQYF
TRBV2	15	TRBJ2-5	TRBD2	many	TGTGCCAGCAGCTGGACGCTAGCGGGGCAAGAGACCCAGTACTTC	CASSWTLAGQETQYF
TRBV25-1	13	TRBJ2-2	.	.	TGTGCCAGCAGTGATCGGGGAGCCGGGGAGCTGTTTTTT	CASSDRGAGELFF
TRBV7-9	14	TRBJ2-5	.	many	TGTGCCAGCAGCGCCCACAGGCTACAAGAGACCCAGTACTTC	CASSAHRLQETQYF
TRBV19	13	TRBJ1-2	.	few	TGTGCCAGTAGTATAGAACGGAACTATGGCTACACCTTC	CASSIERNYGYTF
TRBV24-1	16	TRBJ1-5	.	.	TGTGCCGCCAGTGAAGGGACGTCGGACAAATATCAGCCCCAGCATTTT	CAASEGTSDKYQPQHF
TRBV2	14	TRBJ2-7	TRBD2	.	TGTGCCAGCAAGAATAGCGGGAACCCCTACGAGCAGTACTTC	CASKNSGNPYEQYF
TRBV6-4	15	TRBJ2-1	TRBD2	.	TGTGCCAGCAGTGACTCTAGCGGGAGTTACAATGAGCAGTTCTTC	CASSDSSGSYNEQFF
TRBV20-1	16	TRBJ2-2	TRBD1	.	TGCAGTGCTTCACCGGACAGGGCGATCACCCCCGGGGAGCTGTTTTTT	CSASPDRAITPGELFF
TRBV12-5	15	TRBJ1-1	TRBD1	many	TGTGCTAGTGGGGAAAACAGGGGGGGAATCACTGAAGCTTTCTTT	CASGENRGGITEAFF
TRBV20-1	15	TRBJ2-5	TRBD2	many	TGCAGTGCTAGAGATCAGGGCAGCGGGAGTAAGACCCAGTACTTC	CSARDQGSGSKTQYF
TRBV7-2	15	TRBJ2-5	TRBD1	.	TGTGCCAGCAGCCGCGGGACAGGGGGCACGGAGACCCAGTACTTC	CASSRGTGGTETQYF
TRBV28	15	TRBJ2-1	.	few	TGTGCCAGCAGTAACTCGGGACTCAGGTACAATGAGCAGTTCTTC	CASSNSGLRYNEQFF
TRBV20-1	15	TRBJ2-3	.	.	TGCAGTGCCGAGACCCTAGCTCCGGGCACAGATACGCAGTATTTT	CSAETLAPGTDTQYF
TRBV12-3/TRBV12-4	12	TRBJ1-1	.	many	TGTGCCAGCAGTCAGGGAGGGCCTGAAGCTTTCTTT	CASSQGGPEAFF
TRBV7-9	14	TRBJ2-4	TRBD1	.	TGTGCCAGCAGCCCCCAGGGGGATCGGAACATTCAGTACTTC	CASSPQGDRNIQYF
TRBV19	15	TRBJ1-5	.	.	TGTGCCAGCAAGCAGGGGTGGGGCAGCAATCAGCCCCAGCATTTT	CASKQGWGSNQPQHF
TRBV5-1	15	TRBJ2-7	TRBD1	many	TGCGCCAGCAGCTCGTCTATAGGGACAGCCTACGAGCAGTACTTC	CASSSSIGTAYEQYF
TRBV3-1	13	TRBJ2-4	.	many	TGTGCCAGCAGCCAAGATGCAGTCAACATTCAGTACTTC	CASSQDAVNIQYF
TRBV20-1	13	TRBJ2-7	TRBD2	few	TGCGGGGGGGACCCACCCGGAATTTACGAGCAGTACTTC	CGGDPPGIYEQYF
TRBV6-2/TRBV6-3	15	TRBJ2-7	.	.	TGTGCCAGCAGTTCAGGGTTTGGTCAGACCTACGAGCAGTACTTC	CASSSGFGQTYEQYF
TRBV6-1	13	TRBJ1-1	TRBD1	many	TGTGCCAGCGGGCTTACAGGGGGCACTGAAGCTTTCTTT	CASGLTGGTEAFF
TRBV7-6	14	TRBJ2-5	.	.	TGTGCCAGCAGCTTAGAGGGTTTCTTTGAGACCCAGTACTTC	CASSLEGFFETQYF
TRBV6-1	11	TRBJ2-1	.	.	TGTGCCAGCAGGGTTTACAATGAGCAGTTCTTC	CASRVYNEQFF
TRBV10-3	18	TRBJ2-7	TRBD2	.	TGTGCCATCAGTGAGTCGCCTCAGCGGGAGATCCCAGGGTACGAGCAGTACTTC	CAISESPQREIPGYEQYF
TRBV29-1	15	TRBJ2-5	TRBD1	.	TGCAGCGTTGAGAGAAGTGGACAGGGAGAAGAGACCCAGTACTTC	CSVERSGQGEETQYF
TRBV12-3/TRBV12-4	14	TRBJ1-5	.	many	TGTGCCAGCAGTTTATCCGCTAGCAATCAGCCCCAGCATTTT	CASSLSASNQPQHF
TRBV5-4	17	TRBJ2-2	TRBD1	few	TGTGCCAGCAGCTTGAGCGTGGACAGGATGAACACCGGGGAGCTGTTTTTT	CASSLSVDRMNTGELFF
TRBV20-1	15	TRBJ2-5	TRBD2	many	TGCAGTGCCCTACGGACTAGCGGGTTGGGAGAGACCCAGTACTTC	CSALRTSGLGETQYF
TRBV19	10	TRBJ2-7	.	few	TGTGCCAGTAGTATCCCCAGCGGGTACTTC	CASSIPSGYF
TRBV28	11	TRBJ1-5	.	many	TGTGCCAGCAGTTTAGAGCAGCCCCAGCATTTT	CASSLEQPQHF
TRBV20-1	16	TRBJ2-2	.	.	TGCAGTGCCTATGACTCAGGGCGGCCGAACACCGGGGAGCTGTTTTTT	CSAYDSGRPNTGELFF
TRBV27	17	TRBJ2-7	TRBD2	many	TGTGCCAGCAGTTCCCTGGGAAGCGGGAGGACTCTCTACGAGCAGTACTTC	CASSSLGSGRTLYEQYF